The rows below give T cell receptor beta chains drawn from one sample of a study of T cell repertoires in cytomegalovirus infection. Each CDR3 protein is one row after TCRdb ran MiXCR on the reads. Here the sample spans hundreds of thousands of distinct CDR3 sequences, approximately 33% being singletons. Antigens of these TCRs are unknown. The sequencing used cultured PBMCs, collected from culture after CMV antigen stimulation. The receptor set was obtained from a human donor in good health (CMV status not recorded). Some clones in this sample may be carry-over from other donors' samples. Each CDR3 is given with its conserved first and last residue. D genes are given only for firm matches. Clone size is stated in some rows and not others, as once, few, many or a class when expanded.

v_gene	abundance	d_gene	j_gene	CDR3aa	CDR3nt
TRBV2	few	.	TRBJ1-5	CASSVGRVHHLQPQHF	TGTGCCAGCAGTGTGGGGAGGGTCCACCACCTTCAGCCCCAGCATTTT
TRBV7-2	.	.	TRBJ1-4	CASSLSLDRGREKLFF	TGTGCCAGCAGCTTATCCTTGGACAGAGGGCGAGAAAAACTGTTTTTT
TRBV6-5	few	.	TRBJ2-1	CASSYSSRYLYNEQFF	TGTGCCAGCAGTTACTCCAGCAGGTATCTATACAATGAGCAGTTCTTC
TRBV7-8	.	.	TRBJ2-5	CASSFVRTQETQYF	TGTGCCAGCAGCTTCGTTCGTACGCAAGAGACCCAGTACTTC
TRBV12-3/TRBV12-4	few	.	TRBJ1-3	CASSPGDRHSGNTIYF	TGTGCCAGCAGCCCTGGTGACAGGCATTCTGGAAACACCATATATTTT
TRBV7-8	many	.	TRBJ2-1	CASSSTGTKTNEQFF	TGTGCCAGCAGCTCCACCGGGACCAAGACTAATGAGCAGTTCTTC
TRBV6-6	.	.	TRBJ2-7	CASTPAARGYEQYF	TGTGCCAGCACCCCAGCTGCGAGGGGCTACGAGCAGTACTTC
TRBV20-1	.	.	TRBJ2-5	CSAPTSAGNTQYF	TGCAGTGCTCCTACTAGTGCCGGGAACACCCAGTACTTC
TRBV7-2	many	.	TRBJ1-1	CASSPPGSLNTEAFF	TGTGCCAGCAGCCCGCCAGGGTCGTTGAACACTGAAGCTTTCTTT
TRBV7-9	few	TRBD1	TRBJ1-3	CASSLQGAVYF	TGTGCCAGCAGCTTACAGGGGGCCGTATATTTT
TRBV19	.	TRBD1	TRBJ2-7	CASSMGQGLSYEQYF	TGTGCCAGTAGTATGGGACAGGGGTTATCCTACGAGCAGTACTTC
TRBV6-1	once	.	TRBJ1-6	CASSLIVKDSPLHF	TGTGCCAGCAGCCTAATCGTGAAGGATTCACCCCTCCACTTT
TRBV11-2	.	TRBD1	TRBJ1-2	CASSFTGGNNYGYTF	TGTGCCAGCAGCTTCACAGGGGGCAACAACTATGGCTACACCTTC
TRBV12-3/TRBV12-4	.	.	TRBJ2-7	CASSQGPTLSYEQYF	TGTGCCAGCAGTCAGGGACCGACGCTCTCCTACGAGCAGTACTTC
TRBV7-2	many	.	TRBJ2-3	CASSLTGSVDTQYF	TGTGCCAGCAGCTTAACCGGGAGTGTAGATACGCAGTATTTT
TRBV2	.	.	TRBJ2-5	CASTAEETQYF	TGTGCCAGCACGGCGGAAGAGACCCAGTACTTC
TRBV2	.	TRBD2	TRBJ2-5	CASRLLAGGAETQYF	TGTGCCAGCAGACTCCTAGCGGGGGGTGCAGAGACCCAGTACTTC
TRBV7-2	many	TRBD2	TRBJ2-3	CASSVSGVDTQYF	TGTGCCAGCAGCGTTAGCGGGGTGGATACGCAGTATTTT
TRBV7-9	.	TRBD2	TRBJ2-1	CASSPLGGRASEQFF	TGTGCCAGCAGCCCCTTGGGCGGGAGGGCCTCTGAGCAGTTCTTC
TRBV5-4	.	.	TRBJ1-2	CASSLKGELYGYTF	TGTGCCAGCAGCTTAAAAGGGGAACTCTATGGCTACACCTTC
TRBV5-4	many	TRBD1	TRBJ2-1	CASSLDRGPYNEQFF	TGTGCCAGCAGCCTGGACAGGGGGCCCTACAATGAGCAGTTCTTC
TRBV20-1	once	.	TRBJ1-2	CSARDWGKNYGYTF	TGCAGTGCTAGAGATTGGGGGAAGAACTATGGCTACACCTTC
TRBV6-6	.	.	TRBJ1-1	CASSYRGGSTANTEAFF	TGTGCCAGCAGTTACAGGGGCGGAAGTACGGCGAACACTGAAGCTTTCTTT
TRBV4-1	.	TRBD1	TRBJ1-5	CASSLGQTSNQPQHF	TGCGCCAGCAGCCTGGGACAGACTAGCAATCAGCCCCAGCATTTT
TRBV4-1	few	.	TRBJ2-1	CASSGRDGQSYNEQFF	TGCGCCAGCAGCGGCCGGGACGGCCAATCCTACAATGAGCAGTTCTTC
TRBV7-8	many	.	TRBJ1-1	CASSLHPGTEAFF	TGTGCCAGCAGCTTACACCCGGGCACTGAAGCTTTCTTT
TRBV10-3	few	TRBD1	TRBJ1-1	CAISVTGTDTEAFF	TGTGCCATCAGTGTGACAGGGACGGACACTGAAGCTTTCTTT